This is a list of T cell receptor beta chains from one sample in a study of blood T cell repertoires in COVID-19. Only in-frame clones appear in the TCRdb table, and some are missing; sequencing was by immunoSEQ multiplex PCR. The sample lists around 100,000 clones; around nine tenths were seen once. The sequenced sample consisted of peripheral blood. The receptors come from a man aged 35-49 years with acute or convalescent COVID-19. CDR3s include the opening cysteine and the closing phenylalanine or tryptophan. D genes are given only for firm matches. Clone size is given for some rows only: seen once, a few or many times, or a class if the clone is expanded.

V	length	D	J	size	CDR3	DNA
TRBV6-5	15	TRBD2	TRBJ2-1	.	CASKLAGVVYNEQFF	TGTGCCAGCAAGCTAGCGGGAGTTGTGTACAATGAGCAGTTCTTC
TRBV3-1/TRBV3-2	14	.	TRBJ1-2	.	CASSPTFWAYGYTF	TGTGCCAGCAGCCCGACATTCTGGGCGTATGGCTACACCTTC
TRBV6-5	12	.	TRBJ2-7	.	CASSRTGYEQYF	TGTGCCAGCAGCCGCACAGGTTACGAGCAGTACTTC
TRBV7-2	14	.	TRBJ1-4	once	CASRPGPGDEKLFF	TGTGCCAGCCGACCGGGACCGGGGGATGAAAAACTGTTTTTT
TRBV5-1	14	TRBD1	TRBJ1-2	.	CASSLLDRARGYTF	TGCGCCAGCAGCTTGTTAGACAGGGCGCGAGGCTACACCTTC
TRBV7-2	15	TRBD1	TRBJ1-3	.	CASSLDRGPGNTIYF	TGTGCCAGCAGCTTAGACAGGGGACCTGGAAACACCATATATTTT
TRBV7-7	18	.	TRBJ2-2	.	CASSPQRGGVANTGELFF	TGTGCCAGCAGCCCCCAAAGAGGGGGAGTAGCGAACACCGGGGAGCTGTTTTTT
TRBV5-1	15	.	TRBJ1-5	.	CASSLDPGDNQPQHF	TGCGCCAGCAGCTTGGATCCGGGAGATAATCAGCCCCAGCATTTT
TRBV6-5	12	.	TRBJ1-2	.	CASMRTEGGYTF	TGTGCCAGCATGAGGACAGAGGGGGGCTACACCTTC
TRBV5-6	16	.	TRBJ1-5	.	CASTSGPGGSNQPQHF	TGTGCCAGCACCTCGGGTCCGGGAGGAAGCAATCAGCCCCAGCATTTT
TRBV10-3	15	TRBD1	TRBJ1-1	few	CAILRGDRGRTEAFF	TGTGCCATCCTGAGGGGGGACAGGGGGCGAACTGAAGCTTTCTTT
TRBV3-1/TRBV3-2	14	.	TRBJ1-2	.	CASSQVAGNYGYTF	TGTGCCAGCAGCCAAGTAGCGGGGAACTATGGCTACACCTTC
TRBV4-1	14	.	TRBJ2-7	.	CASSQGDTSYEQYF	TGCGCCAGCAGCCAAGGGGACACCTCCTACGAGCAGTACTTC
TRBV21-1	18	.	TRBJ2-1	.	CASSKEKQQASGKYEQFF	TGTGCCAGCAGCAAAGAAAAGCAACAGGCTAGCGGGAAATATGAGCAGTTCTTC
TRBV5-1	17	TRBD2	TRBJ2-1	.	CASSETGLARSYNEQFF	TGCGCCAGCAGCGAAACTGGACTAGCGCGCTCCTACAATGAGCAGTTCTTC
TRBV5-1	15	TRBD1	TRBJ2-3	.	CASSLGTGGQDTQYF	TGCGCCAGCAGCTTGGGGACAGGGGGCCAAGATACGCAGTATTTT
TRBV5-4	15	TRBD2	TRBJ2-1	.	CASSVAGVGYNEQFF	TGTGCCAGCTCAGTGGCGGGAGTCGGCTACAATGAGCAGTTCTTC
TRBV27	16	TRBD1	TRBJ2-7	.	CASAPSGTGGFYEQYF	TGTGCCAGCGCCCCCTCCGGGACAGGGGGCTTCTACGAGCAGTACTTC
TRBV9	15	TRBD1	TRBJ1-2	.	CASSVSTGLSYGYTF	TGTGCCAGCAGCGTGTCGACAGGGCTTAGTTATGGCTACACCTTC
TRBV11-2	11	TRBD2	TRBJ2-7	.	CASSLGLVEYF	TGTGCCAGCAGTCTAGGACTAGTGGAGTACTTC
TRBV3-1/TRBV3-2	12	.	TRBJ1-1	.	CASKRSNTEAFF	TGTGCCAGCAAGAGGTCGAACACTGAAGCTTTCTTT
TRBV7-8	16	TRBD2	TRBJ2-3	.	CASSGRSSGGTDTQYF	TGTGCCAGCAGCGGACGATCTAGCGGGGGCACAGATACGCAGTATTTT
TRBV29-1	13	TRBD1	TRBJ1-1	.	CSAQIQGATEAFF	TGCAGCGCCCAGATACAGGGGGCGACTGAAGCTTTCTTT
TRBV2	16	.	TRBJ1-5	.	CASSATRGGFGQPQHF	TGTGCCAGCAGTGCGACAAGGGGAGGGTTCGGCCAGCCCCAGCATTTT
TRBV11-2	15	.	TRBJ1-1	.	CASSLVALLNTEAFF	TGTGCCAGCAGCTTAGTGGCTCTTCTTAACACTGAAGCTTTCTTT
TRBV3-1/TRBV3-2	15	.	TRBJ1-2	.	CASSQGGGFGYGYTF	TGTGCCAGCAGCCAAGGGGGGGGCTTTGGCTATGGCTACACCTTC
TRBV2	13	TRBD1	TRBJ1-1	.	CASRETGDTEAFF	TGTGCCAGCAGAGAAACAGGGGACACTGAAGCTTTCTTT
TRBV3-1/TRBV3-2	13	.	TRBJ1-3	.	CASTATPGNTIYF	TGTGCCAGCACGGCGACACCGGGAAACACCATATATTTT
TRBV5-4	15	.	TRBJ1-1	.	CASSLRLNTNTEAFF	TGTGCCAGCAGCTTGCGTCTAAATACGAACACTGAAGCTTTCTTT
TRBV7-8	15	TRBD1	TRBJ1-6	.	CASSTDRGLNSPLHF	TGTGCCAGCAGCACGGACAGGGGTCTTAATTCACCCCTCCACTTT
TRBV5-4	14	TRBD1	TRBJ1-3	.	CASSLQGAGNTIYF	TGTGCCAGCAGCTTACAGGGGGCTGGAAACACCATATATTTT
TRBV5-6	14	TRBD2	TRBJ2-7	.	CASSSLAGFDEQYF	TGTGCCAGCAGCTCCCTAGCGGGCTTTGACGAGCAGTACTTC
TRBV19	12	.	TRBJ1-3	.	CASGADGNTIYF	TGTGCCAGTGGGGCGGATGGAAACACCATATATTTT
TRBV29-1	16	TRBD2	TRBJ2-3	.	CSVGRLAGEWTDTQYF	TGCAGCGTTGGGCGACTAGCGGGAGAGTGGACAGATACGCAGTATTTT
TRBV6-2/TRBV6-3	16	TRBD2	TRBJ2-5	.	CASSYSRGDQSETQYF	TGTGCCAGCAGTTACTCTCGGGGGGACCAAAGTGAGACCCAGTACTTC
TRBV5-6	18	.	TRBJ2-3	.	CASSLAGKGGKQTDTQYF	TGTGCCAGCAGCTTGGCCGGCAAGGGGGGGAAACAAACAGATACGCAGTATTTT
TRBV5-4	14	.	TRBJ1-1	once	CASSPQGRDTEAFF	TGTGCCAGCAGCCCACAGGGTCGGGACACTGAAGCTTTCTTT
TRBV2	13	TRBD1	TRBJ1-2	.	CASSVDRGRGYTF	TGTGCCAGCAGTGTGGACAGGGGAAGAGGCTACACCTTC
TRBV9	13	TRBD1	TRBJ1-1	.	CASSGTGVTEAFF	TGTGCCAGCTCTGGGACAGGGGTCACTGAAGCTTTCTTT
TRBV5-1	17	TRBD1	TRBJ1-1	.	CASRPSGTVRVSTEAFF	TGCGCCAGCAGACCATCCGGGACAGTAAGGGTTTCGACTGAAGCTTTCTTT
TRBV4-2	14	.	TRBJ1-2	.	CASSRREGDYGYTF	TGTGCCAGCAGCCGAAGGGAGGGGGACTATGGCTACACCTTC
TRBV9	15	.	TRBJ2-5	.	CASSVGFQGGETQYF	TGTGCCAGCAGCGTAGGGTTTCAGGGAGGAGAGACCCAGTACTTC
TRBV5-1	15	TRBD1	TRBJ1-4	.	CASSLEGQGSEKLFF	TGCGCCAGCAGCTTGGAGGGACAGGGGAGTGAAAAACTGTTTTTT
TRBV10-3	16	TRBD2	TRBJ2-1	.	CAISDYPGTSIYEQFF	TGTGCCATCAGTGACTACCCCGGGACTAGCATCTATGAGCAGTTCTTC
TRBV7-9	14	TRBD2	TRBJ2-3	medium-sized	CASSTSGNTDTQYF	TGTGCCAGCAGCACTAGCGGGAACACAGATACGCAGTATTTT
TRBV2	17	.	TRBJ2-1	once	CASSEMMGASSYNEQFF	TGTGCCAGCAGTGAAATGATGGGCGCGAGCTCCTACAATGAGCAGTTCTTC
TRBV19	12	.	TRBJ1-5	.	CATGEGNQPQHF	TGTGCCACCGGAGAGGGAAATCAGCCCCAGCATTTT
TRBV6-1	17	TRBD1	TRBJ1-4	.	CASSDWGDRVHREKLFF	TGTGCCAGCAGTGACTGGGGTGACAGGGTTCATCGTGAAAAACTGTTTTTT
TRBV5-6	16	.	TRBJ1-3	.	CASSLGGLGSGNTIYF	TGTGCCAGCAGCTTGGGAGGGCTGGGGTCGGGAAACACCATATATTTT
TRBV3-1/TRBV3-2	17	.	TRBJ1-4	.	CASSQGSGFATNEKLFF	TGTGCCAGCAGCCAAGGGTCAGGATTTGCAACTAATGAAAAACTGTTTTTT
TRBV19	16	TRBD1	TRBJ1-1	once	CASSIDAGGRGTEAFF	TGTGCCAGTAGTATCGATGCAGGGGGTCGAGGCACTGAAGCTTTCTTT
TRBV19	14	TRBD1	TRBJ1-1	.	CASETGGARTEAFF	TGTGCCAGTGAGACAGGGGGCGCGAGGACTGAAGCTTTCTTT
TRBV5-8	15	TRBD1	TRBJ1-6	.	CASSLSGQIFSPLHF	TGTGCCAGCAGCTTGTCGGGACAGATCTTTTCACCCCTCCACTTT
TRBV30	11	.	TRBJ1-1	.	CAWSRSREAFF	TGTGCCTGGAGTCGGTCCCGGGAAGCTTTCTTT
TRBV6-5	13	.	TRBJ1-3	.	CASSGHNGNTIYF	TGTGCCAGCAGCGGACATAATGGAAACACCATATATTTT
TRBV11-1	13	.	TRBJ2-5	.	CASSSPAKEAQYF	TGTGCCAGCAGCTCACCGGCCAAGGAGGCCCAGTACTTC
TRBV30	13	TRBD1	TRBJ1-2	once	CACPGQGAYGYTF	TGTGCCTGTCCAGGACAGGGGGCTTATGGCTACACCTTC
TRBV9	15	.	TRBJ1-3	few	CASSVSGASGNTIYF	TGTGCCAGCAGCGTAAGTGGGGCTTCTGGAAACACCATATATTTT
TRBV21-1	14	.	TRBJ2-3	.	CASSLENSTDTQYF	TGTGCCAGCAGCCTTGAGAATAGCACAGATACGCAGTATTTT
TRBV19	15	TRBD1	TRBJ1-1	.	CASRGSGQGAAEAFF	TGTGCCAGTAGGGGATCCGGACAGGGGGCGGCTGAAGCTTTCTTT